These 4 T cell receptor beta chains came from one sample sequenced in a study of neurological immune-mediated disorders. TCRdb redid the calling of the 5' RACE reads with MiXCR, one entry per CDR3 protein. In the table there are around 65,000 distinct CDR3 sequences, about 5.2% of which are singletons. Sequencing was carried out using PBMCs. The receptors here all came from a human donor with multiple sclerosis. The donor label of this sample is uncertain.

The sample holds many counts of this clonotype. The genes are TRBV4-1 and TRBJ2-7, with D uncertain. V lost 1 base, J lost 6 bases, and 13 bases lay in between. This CDR3 spans 14 amino acids. Per germline, CDR1 MGHRA and CDR2 YSYEKL. CDR3 nucleotide sequence: TGCGCCAGCAGCCAAGGGGTCTCTCAGCGCGAGCAGTACTTC. It specifies CASSQGVSQREQYF.

This clonotype was recorded at least ten times. The V and J genes are TRBV7-2 and TRBJ2-3; D remains unclear. CDR1 SGHTA and CDR2 FQGNSA come from the germline V gene. V lost 7 bases and J 8 bases, leaving 16 bases between the germline ends. This CDR3 is 13 amino acids long. The chain's CDR3 is CASTSPVVLTQYF. The CDR3 nucleotides read TGTGCCAGCACCAGCCCGGTCGTTCTTACGCAGTATTTT. Drawing the rest from reference TRBV7-2 and TRBJ2-3, the complete variable domain is GAGVSQSPSNKVTEKGKDVELRCDPISGHTALYWYRQSLGQGLEFLIYFQGNSAPDKSGLPSDRFSAERTGGSVSTLTIQRTQQEDSAVYLCASTSPVVLTQYFGPGTRLTVL.

This clonotype was seen repeatedly, ten times or more. V and J are TRBV5-5 and TRBJ2-2; no firm D call. The germline V and J ends were trimmed by 4 bases and 9 bases, with 7 bases remaining between them. This CDR3 spans 11 amino acids. Germline V gives CDR1 SGHKS, CDR2 YYEKEE (reference sequence). CDR3: CASSPYRELFF. The CDR3 DNA is TGTGCCAGCAGCCCGTACAGGGAGCTGTTTTTT.

This clonotype was recorded many times. The junction departs from germline at one end; a sequencing error may be responsible. The rearrangement uses TRBV12-3 or TRBV12-4 and TRBJ2-3; TRBD2 agrees at 11 bases. The CDR3 consists of 14 residues. The CDR3 DNA reads as TGTGCCAGCAGTCTAGCGGGGGGAACAGATACGCAGTATTTT. Its translation: CASSLAGGTDTQYF.